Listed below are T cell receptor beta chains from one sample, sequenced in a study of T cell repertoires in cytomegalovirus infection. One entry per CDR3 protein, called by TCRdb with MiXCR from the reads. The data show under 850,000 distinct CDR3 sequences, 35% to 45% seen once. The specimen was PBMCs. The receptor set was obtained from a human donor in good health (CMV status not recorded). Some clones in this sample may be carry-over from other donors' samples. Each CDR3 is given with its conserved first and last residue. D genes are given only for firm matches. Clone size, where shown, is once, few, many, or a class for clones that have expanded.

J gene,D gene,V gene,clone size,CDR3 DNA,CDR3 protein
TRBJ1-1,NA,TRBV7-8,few,TGTGCCAGCAGCTTAAGTGGGAGTCCTGAAGCTTTCTTT,CASSLSGSPEAFF
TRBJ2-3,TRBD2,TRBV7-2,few,TGTGCCAGCAGCTTAAGTGTTTCTAGCGGAAATACGCAGTATTTT,CASSLSVSSGNTQYF
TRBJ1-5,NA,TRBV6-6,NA,TGTGCCAGCAGTTACTCGGCAGACTCTCAGCCCCAGCATTTT,CASSYSADSQPQHF
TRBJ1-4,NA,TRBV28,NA,TGTGCCAGCAGTCCCCCTACTGTGGTACCTAATGAAAAACTGTTTTTT,CASSPPTVVPNEKLFF
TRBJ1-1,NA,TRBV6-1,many,TGTGCCAGCACCCCCCGACGGGTAAACACTGAAGCTTTCTTT,CASTPRRVNTEAFF
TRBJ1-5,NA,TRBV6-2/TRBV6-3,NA,TGTGCCAGCAGTTACTCGCTCAGGGAGGATCGGCCCCAGCATTTT,CASSYSLREDRPQHF
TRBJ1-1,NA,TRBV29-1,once,TGCAGCGTTGGTGAAGGGGGAAGCGCTGAAGCTTTCTTT,CSVGEGGSAEAFF
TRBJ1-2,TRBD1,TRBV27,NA,TGTGCCAGCAGTTCCTCGGGACAGGGCCTTAACTATGGCTACACCTTC,CASSSSGQGLNYGYTF
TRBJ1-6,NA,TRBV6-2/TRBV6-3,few,TGTGCCAGCAGTTACCGGTCGCTGTTGGATTCACCCCTCCACTTT,CASSYRSLLDSPLHF
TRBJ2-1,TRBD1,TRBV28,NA,TGTGCCAGCAGCCCCTATCCTGGGACAGTCTCCTACAATGAGCAGTTCTTC,CASSPYPGTVSYNEQFF
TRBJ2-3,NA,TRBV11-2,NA,TGTGCCAGCAGCCAGCGACTAGACCGGAATACGCAGTATTTT,CASSQRLDRNTQYF
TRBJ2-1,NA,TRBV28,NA,TGTGCCAGCACCCTTCTAGGGGCCTACAATGAGCAGTTCTTC,CASTLLGAYNEQFF
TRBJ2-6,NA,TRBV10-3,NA,TGTGCCATCAGTGTCAGCAGGGGTGGGGCCAACGTCCTGACTTTC,CAISVSRGGANVLTF
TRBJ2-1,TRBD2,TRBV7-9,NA,TGTGCCAGCAGCTTAAGGCGGTCTAGCGGGATTAAGGGTGAGCAGTTCTTC,CASSLRRSSGIKGEQFF
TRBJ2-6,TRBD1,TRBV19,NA,TGTGCCAGTAGTTTCACGACAGGGATGACTTCTGGGGCCAACTTCCTGACTTTC,CASSFTTGMTSGANFLTF
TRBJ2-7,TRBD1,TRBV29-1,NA,TGCAGCGTTGGCCAAGGACAGGGGGTTCGTTACGAGCAGTACTTC,CSVGQGQGVRYEQYF
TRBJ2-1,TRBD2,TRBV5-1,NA,TGCGCCAGCAGCCCGGGACTAGCTCCCTCCTACAATGAGCAGTTCTTC,CASSPGLAPSYNEQFF
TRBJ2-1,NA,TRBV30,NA,TGTGCCTGGAGCCAACGATGGGATGAGCAGTTCTTC,CAWSQRWDEQFF
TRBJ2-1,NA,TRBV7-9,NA,TGTGCCCGGCGGGATCTTGGGGGCAATGAGCAGTTCTTC,CARRDLGGNEQFF
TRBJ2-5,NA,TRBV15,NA,TGTGCCACCAGCAGAGATATCCCTACGACCCAAGAGACCCAGTACTTC,CATSRDIPTTQETQYF
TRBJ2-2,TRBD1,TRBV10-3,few,TGTGCCATCAAGCCGGGACAGGACACCGGGGAGCTGTTTTTT,CAIKPGQDTGELFF
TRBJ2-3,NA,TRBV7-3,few,TGTGCCAGCAGCACAACGCCCCAAGGAGGGCAGTATTTT,CASSTTPQGGQYF
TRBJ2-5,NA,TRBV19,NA,TGTGCCAGCCGCGAACGGCCTGGAGGGGAGACCCAGTACTTC,CASRERPGGETQYF
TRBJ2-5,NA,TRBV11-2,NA,TGTGCCAGCAGCTTAGGAAGGGGGGCGAAGACCCAGTACTTC,CASSLGRGAKTQYF
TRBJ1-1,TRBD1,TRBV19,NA,TGTGCCAGTAGTATAGCCGGGACAGGGGTCACTGAAGCTTTCTTT,CASSIAGTGVTEAFF
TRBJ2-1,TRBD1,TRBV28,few,TGTGCCAGCAGTTTATTAACCGGACAGGGATTGTTCGATGAGCAGTTCTTC,CASSLLTGQGLFDEQFF
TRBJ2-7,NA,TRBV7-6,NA,TGTGCCAGCAGCTTGACCAGGGGTCTCTATTCCTACGAGCAGTACTTC,CASSLTRGLYSYEQYF
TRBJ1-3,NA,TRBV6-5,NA,TGTGCCAGCACCGGGGAGGCGTCAGGAAACACCATATATTTT,CASTGEASGNTIYF
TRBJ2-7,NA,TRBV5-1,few,TGCGCCAGCAGCTTGATCACCGGAACGGGAGTCTCCTACGAGCAGTACTTC,CASSLITGTGVSYEQYF
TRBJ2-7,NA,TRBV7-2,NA,TGTGCCAGCAGCTCTCAGGGGCCGTATTACACGAGCTCCTACGAGCAGTACTTC,CASSSQGPYYTSSYEQYF
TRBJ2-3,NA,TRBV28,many,TGTGCCAGCAGTGGATTAGATGTGGGGAGTGGGGGTCCTAGCACAGATACGCAGTATTTT,CASSGLDVGSGGPSTDTQYF
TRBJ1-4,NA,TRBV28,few,TGTGCCAGCAGTATAACGGCTGCAACTAATGAAAAACTGTTTTTT,CASSITAATNEKLFF
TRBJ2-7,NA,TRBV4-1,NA,TGCGCCAGCAGCTCCGGACAGGACTACTACGAGCAGTACTTC,CASSSGQDYYEQYF
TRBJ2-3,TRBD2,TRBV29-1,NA,TGCAGCGCGCAAGGGACTAGCGGGAGGAGGACAGATACGCAGTATTTT,CSAQGTSGRRTDTQYF
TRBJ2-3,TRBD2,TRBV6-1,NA,TGTGCCAGCAGTTATTCTAGCGGGGGGGCCTTAGATACGCAGTATTTT,CASSYSSGGALDTQYF
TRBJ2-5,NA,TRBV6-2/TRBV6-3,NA,TGTGCCAGCAGTGAGATAGCGTTTGAAGAGACCCCGTACTTC,CASSEIAFEETPYF
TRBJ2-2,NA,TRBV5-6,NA,TGTGCCAGCAGCTTTTGGAGCAGGAAAAGCGGGGAGCTGTTTTTT,CASSFWSRKSGELFF
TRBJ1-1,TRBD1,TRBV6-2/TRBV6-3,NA,TGTGCCAGCAGAGTGGACAGGGTGGGTGAAGCTTTCTTT,CASRVDRVGEAFF
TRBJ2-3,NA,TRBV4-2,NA,TGTGCCAGCAGCCAGGGGAAAGGGCAAACCACAGATACGCAGTATTTT,CASSQGKGQTTDTQYF
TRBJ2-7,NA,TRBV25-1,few,TGTGCCAGCAAAGGACCGGGAGCCTACGAGCAGTACTTC,CASKGPGAYEQYF
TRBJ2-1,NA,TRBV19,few,TGTGCCAGTAGTCCGCAAGCGGAATCCACGGGACAACCTTACAATGAGCAGTTCTTC,CASSPQAESTGQPYNEQFF
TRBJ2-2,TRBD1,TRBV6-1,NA,TGTGCCAGCAGTAGGGGAGACAGGGACACCGGGGAGCTGTTTTTT,CASSRGDRDTGELFF
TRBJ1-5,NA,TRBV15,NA,TGTGCCACCAGCAGAGAACGTGCGGGGGTTGGGCAGCCCCAGCATTTT,CATSRERAGVGQPQHF
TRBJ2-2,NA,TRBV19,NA,TGTGCCAGTAGTATCTTAACAGGGACGAACACCGGGGAGCTGTTTTTT,CASSILTGTNTGELFF
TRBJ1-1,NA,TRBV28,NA,TGTGCCAGCAGTAGTTTAACCGGAAGGAACACTGAAGCTTTCTTT,CASSSLTGRNTEAFF
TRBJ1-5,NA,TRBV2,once,TGTGCCAGCAGCTTGGGGACTTTTAATCAGCCCCAGCATTTT,CASSLGTFNQPQHF
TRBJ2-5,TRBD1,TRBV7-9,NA,TGTGCCAGCAGCTTAGGTGACAGGGGAAGACAAGAGACCCAGTACTTC,CASSLGDRGRQETQYF
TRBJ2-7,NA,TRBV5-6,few,TGTGCCAGCAGCATACTGGACAGCTATCTCGAGCAGTACTTC,CASSILDSYLEQYF
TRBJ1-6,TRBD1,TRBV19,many,TGTGCCAGTAGTCTTGTGACAGGGGGCAATTCACCCCTCCACTTT,CASSLVTGGNSPLHF
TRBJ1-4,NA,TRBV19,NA,TGTGCCAGTAGTGATGGTGGGGTATCAACTAATGAAAAACTGTTTTTT,CASSDGGVSTNEKLFF
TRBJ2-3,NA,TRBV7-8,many,TGTGCCAGCAGCGATGCAGGGACGCAGTATTTT,CASSDAGTQYF
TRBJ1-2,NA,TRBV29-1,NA,TGCAGCGTTGCAGGTTCTGACGGCTACACCTTC,CSVAGSDGYTF
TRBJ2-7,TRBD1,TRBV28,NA,TGTGCCAGCAGTTTCACCGCTGGACAGGCCTACGAGCAGTACTTC,CASSFTAGQAYEQYF
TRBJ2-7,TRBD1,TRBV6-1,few,TGTGCCAGCAGTGACTGGGACAGGCCTAACGAGCAGTACTTC,CASSDWDRPNEQYF
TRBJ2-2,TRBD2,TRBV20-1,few,TGCAGTGCTAGCGGGAGGGCCACCGGGGAGCTGTTTTTT,CSASGRATGELFF
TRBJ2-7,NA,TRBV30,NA,TGTGCCTGGAGTGTAAGGTTTGCCTACGAGCAGTACTTC,CAWSVRFAYEQYF
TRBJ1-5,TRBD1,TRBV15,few,TGTGCCACCAGCTTATTGACAGGGGGCAGGCGTTATCAGCCCCAGCATTTT,CATSLLTGGRRYQPQHF